This TCR beta chain was identified in a study of OX40 agonist ivuxolimab in advanced cancers. The table came from immunoSEQ multiplex PCR; TCRdb's copy has only in-frame clones and leaves some out. The repertoire holds approximately 90,000 clones, with over 75% as singletons. This CDR3 has 14 residues. The V gene's germline CDR1 is SGHRS and CDR2 YFSETQ. Trimming left V 7 bases short and J 6 bases short, with 20 bases between. The source material was CD4+ or CD8+ T cells sorted from blood, sampled in a trial of the OX40 agonist ivuxolimab. V gene TRBV5-1 combines with J gene TRBJ2-7; D tentatively fits TRBD1 or TRBD2 (6 bases each). The clonotype was recovered from an adult with an advanced solid tumor such as melanoma, head and neck, liver or kidney cancer. CDR3 coding DNA: TGCGCCAGCCTTACCTCACGCCGGGGGCGCGAGCAGTACTTC. Translated: CASLTSRRGREQYF.